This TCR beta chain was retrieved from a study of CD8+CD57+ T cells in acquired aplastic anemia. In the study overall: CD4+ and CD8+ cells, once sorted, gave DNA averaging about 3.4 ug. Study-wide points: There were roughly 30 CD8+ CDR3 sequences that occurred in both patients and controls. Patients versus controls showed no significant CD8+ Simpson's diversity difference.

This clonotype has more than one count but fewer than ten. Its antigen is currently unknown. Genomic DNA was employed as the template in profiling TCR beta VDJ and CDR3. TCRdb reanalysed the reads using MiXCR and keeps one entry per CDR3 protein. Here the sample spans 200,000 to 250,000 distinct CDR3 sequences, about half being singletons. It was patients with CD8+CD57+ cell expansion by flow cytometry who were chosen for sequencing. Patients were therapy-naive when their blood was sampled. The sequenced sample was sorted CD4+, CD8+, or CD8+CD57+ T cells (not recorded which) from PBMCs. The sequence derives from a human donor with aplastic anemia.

CDR3 in amino acids: CASSRRSSEYQETQYF. CDR3 DNA: TGCGCCAGCAGCCGCAGGTCGTCAGAGTACCAAGAGACCCAGTACTTC. This sequence joins TRBV4-1 and TRBJ2-5; unclear D gene. The length of the CDR3 is 16 residues. CDR1 and CDR2 from the germline V gene are MGHRA and YSYEKL. V was shortened by 4 bases and J by 0 bases, with 15 bases between the two germline ends.